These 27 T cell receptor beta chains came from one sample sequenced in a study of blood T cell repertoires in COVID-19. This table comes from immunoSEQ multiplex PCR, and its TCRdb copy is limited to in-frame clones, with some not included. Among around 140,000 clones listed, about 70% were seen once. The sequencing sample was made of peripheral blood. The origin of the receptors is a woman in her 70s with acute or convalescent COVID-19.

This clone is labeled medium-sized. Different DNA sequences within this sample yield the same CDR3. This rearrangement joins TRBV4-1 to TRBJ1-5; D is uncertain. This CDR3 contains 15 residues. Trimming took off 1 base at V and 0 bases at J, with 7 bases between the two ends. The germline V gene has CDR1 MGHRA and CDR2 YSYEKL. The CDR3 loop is CASSQVPGSNQPQHF. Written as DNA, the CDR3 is TGCGCCAGCAGCCAAGTGCCAGGTAGCAATCAGCCCCAGCATTTT.

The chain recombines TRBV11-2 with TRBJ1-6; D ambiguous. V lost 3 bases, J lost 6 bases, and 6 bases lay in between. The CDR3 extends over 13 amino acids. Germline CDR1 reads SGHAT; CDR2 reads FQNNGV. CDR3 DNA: TGTGCCAGCAGCTTCCTCCTTAATTCACCCCTCCACTTT. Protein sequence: CASSFLLNSPLHF.

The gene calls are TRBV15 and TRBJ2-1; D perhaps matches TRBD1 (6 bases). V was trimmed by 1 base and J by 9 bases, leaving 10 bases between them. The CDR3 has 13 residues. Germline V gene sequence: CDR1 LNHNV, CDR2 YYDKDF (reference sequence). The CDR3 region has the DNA TGTGCCACCAGCAGAGTACAGGGCGGTGAGCAGTTCTTC. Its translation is CATSRVQGGEQFF.

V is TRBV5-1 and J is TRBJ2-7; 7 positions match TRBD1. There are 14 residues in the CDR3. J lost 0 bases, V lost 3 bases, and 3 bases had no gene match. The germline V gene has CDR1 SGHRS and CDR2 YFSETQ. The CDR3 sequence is CASSSGQISYEQYF. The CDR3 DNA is TGCGCCAGCAGCTCGGGACAGATCTCCTACGAGCAGTACTTC.

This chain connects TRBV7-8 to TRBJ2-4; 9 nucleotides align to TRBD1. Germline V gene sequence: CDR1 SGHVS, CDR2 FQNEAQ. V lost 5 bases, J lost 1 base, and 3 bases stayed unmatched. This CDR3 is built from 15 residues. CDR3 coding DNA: TGTGCCAGCAGCCGGACAGGGGATGCCAAAAACATTCAGTACTTC. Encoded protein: CASSRTGDAKNIQYF.

CDR3 sequence (DNA): TGTGCCAGCAGCTTAGTTCGCAGGGGTCTCCAAGAGACCCAGTACTTC. Translated, it gives CASSLVRRGLQETQYF. The chain recombines TRBV11-2 with TRBJ2-5; D is possibly TRBD1 (6 bases). CDR1 is SGHAT, CDR2 FQNNGV, per germline. Trimming stripped 1 base from V and 1 base from J, with 13 bases between. The length of the CDR3 is 16 residues.

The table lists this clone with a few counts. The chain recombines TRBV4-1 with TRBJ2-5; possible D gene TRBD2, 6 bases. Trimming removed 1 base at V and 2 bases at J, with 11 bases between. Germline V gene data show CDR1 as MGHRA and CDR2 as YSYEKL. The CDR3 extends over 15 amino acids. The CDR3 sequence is CASSQVWGGQETQYF. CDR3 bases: TGCGCCAGCAGCCAAGTTTGGGGAGGTCAAGAGACCCAGTACTTC.

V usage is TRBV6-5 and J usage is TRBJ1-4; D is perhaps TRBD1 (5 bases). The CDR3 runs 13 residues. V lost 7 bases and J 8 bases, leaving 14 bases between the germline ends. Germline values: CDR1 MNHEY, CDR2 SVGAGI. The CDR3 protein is CASTRAWGEKLFF. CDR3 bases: TGTGCCAGCACCAGAGCCTGGGGCGAAAAACTGTTTTTT.

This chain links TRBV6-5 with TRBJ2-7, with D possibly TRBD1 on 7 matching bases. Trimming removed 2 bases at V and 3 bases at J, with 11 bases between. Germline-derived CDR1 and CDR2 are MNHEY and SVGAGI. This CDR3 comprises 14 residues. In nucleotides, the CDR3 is TGTGCCAGCAGTTACGGGCAGGGGGGCTACGAGCAGTACTTC. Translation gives CASSYGQGGYEQYF.

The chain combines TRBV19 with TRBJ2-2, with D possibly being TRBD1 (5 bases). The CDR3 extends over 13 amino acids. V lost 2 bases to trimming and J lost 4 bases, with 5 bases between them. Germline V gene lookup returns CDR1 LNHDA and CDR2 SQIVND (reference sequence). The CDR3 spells CASSIQGTGELFF. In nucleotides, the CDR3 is TGTGCCAGTAGTATACAGGGCACCGGGGAGCTGTTTTTT. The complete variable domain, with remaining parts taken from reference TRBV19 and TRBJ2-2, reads DGGITQSPKYLFRKEGQNVTLSCEQNLNHDAMYWYRQDPGQGLRLIYYSQIVNDFQKGDIAEGYSVSREKKESFPLTVTSAQKNPTAFYLCASSIQGTGELFFGEGSRLTVL.

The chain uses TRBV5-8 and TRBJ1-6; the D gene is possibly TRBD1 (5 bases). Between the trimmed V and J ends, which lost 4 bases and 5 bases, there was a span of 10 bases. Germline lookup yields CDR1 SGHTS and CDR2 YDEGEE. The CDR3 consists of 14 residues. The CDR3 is CASSPGRDNSPLHF. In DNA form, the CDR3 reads TGTGCCAGCAGCCCAGGGAGGGATAATTCACCCCTCCACTTT.

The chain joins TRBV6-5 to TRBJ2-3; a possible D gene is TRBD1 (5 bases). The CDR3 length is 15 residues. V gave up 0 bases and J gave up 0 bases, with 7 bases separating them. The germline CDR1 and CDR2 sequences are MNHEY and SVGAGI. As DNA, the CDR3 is TGTGCCAGCAGTTACTCGGCAGGGAGCACAGATACGCAGTATTTT. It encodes CASSYSAGSTDTQYF.

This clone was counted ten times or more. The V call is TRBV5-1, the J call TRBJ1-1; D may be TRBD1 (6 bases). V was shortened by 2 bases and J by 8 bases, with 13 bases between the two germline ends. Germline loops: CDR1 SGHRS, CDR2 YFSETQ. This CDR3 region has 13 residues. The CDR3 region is CASSFFRGIEAFF. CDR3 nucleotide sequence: TGCGCCAGCAGCTTTTTCAGGGGTATAGAAGCTTTCTTT.

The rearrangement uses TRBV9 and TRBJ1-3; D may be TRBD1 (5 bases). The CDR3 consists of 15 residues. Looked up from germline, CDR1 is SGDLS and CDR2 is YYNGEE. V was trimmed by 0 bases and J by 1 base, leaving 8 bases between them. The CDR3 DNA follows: TGTGCCAGCAGCGTAGCTGGGGCATCTGGAAACACCATATATTTT. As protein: CASSVAGASGNTIYF.

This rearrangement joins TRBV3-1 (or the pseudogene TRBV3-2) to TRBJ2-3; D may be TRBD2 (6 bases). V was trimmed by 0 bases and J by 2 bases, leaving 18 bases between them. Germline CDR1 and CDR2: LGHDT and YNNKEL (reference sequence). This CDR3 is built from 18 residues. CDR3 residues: CASSQEPGDLASTDTQYF. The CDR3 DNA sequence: TGTGCCAGCAGCCAAGAGCCGGGGGATCTAGCCTCCACAGATACGCAGTATTTT.

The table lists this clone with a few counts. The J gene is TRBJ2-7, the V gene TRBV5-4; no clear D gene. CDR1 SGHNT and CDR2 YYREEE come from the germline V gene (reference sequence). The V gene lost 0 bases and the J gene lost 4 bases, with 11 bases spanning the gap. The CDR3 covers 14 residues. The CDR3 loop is CASSLEDGPYEQYF. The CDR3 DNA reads TGTGCCAGCAGCTTGGAAGATGGGCCGTACGAGCAGTACTTC.

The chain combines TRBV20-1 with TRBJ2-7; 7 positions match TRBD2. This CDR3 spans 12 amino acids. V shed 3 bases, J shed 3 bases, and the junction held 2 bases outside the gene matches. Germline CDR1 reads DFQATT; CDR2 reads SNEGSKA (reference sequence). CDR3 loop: CSASRTSYEQYF. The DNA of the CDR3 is TGCAGTGCTAGTCGGACTAGCTACGAGCAGTACTTC.

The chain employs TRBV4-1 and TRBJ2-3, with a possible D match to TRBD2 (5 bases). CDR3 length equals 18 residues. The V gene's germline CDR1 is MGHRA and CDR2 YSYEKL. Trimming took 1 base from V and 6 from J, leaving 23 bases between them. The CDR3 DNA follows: TGCGCCAGCAGCCAAGTTTCCCCGCTGGAACTAGTCAGTGATACGCAGTATTTT. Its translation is CASSQVSPLELVSDTQYF.

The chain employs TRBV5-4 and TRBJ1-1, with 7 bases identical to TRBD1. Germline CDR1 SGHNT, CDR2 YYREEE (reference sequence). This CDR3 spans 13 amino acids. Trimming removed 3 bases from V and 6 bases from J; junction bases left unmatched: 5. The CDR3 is CASSSTGKAEAFF. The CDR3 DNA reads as TGTGCCAGCAGCTCGACAGGGAAGGCTGAAGCTTTCTTT.

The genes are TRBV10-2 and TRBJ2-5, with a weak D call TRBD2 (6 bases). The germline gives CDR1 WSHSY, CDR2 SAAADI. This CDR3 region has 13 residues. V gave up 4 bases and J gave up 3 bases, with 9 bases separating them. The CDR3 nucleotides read TGCGCCAGCAGTGTGATAGCGGAAGAGACCCAGTACTTC. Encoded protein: CASSVIAEETQYF.

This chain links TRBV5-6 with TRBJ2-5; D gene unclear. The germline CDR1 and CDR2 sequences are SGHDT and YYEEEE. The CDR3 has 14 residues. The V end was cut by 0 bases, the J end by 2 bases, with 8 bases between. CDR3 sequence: CASSLVLIQETQYF. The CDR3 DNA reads TGTGCCAGCAGCTTGGTACTCATACAAGAGACCCAGTACTTC. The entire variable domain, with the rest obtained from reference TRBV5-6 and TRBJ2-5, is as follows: DAGVTQSPTHLIKTRGQQVTLRCSPKSGHDTVSWYQQALGQGPQFIFQYYEEEERQRGNFPDRFSGHQFPNYSSELNVNALLLGDSALYLCASSLVLIQETQYFGPGTRLLVL.

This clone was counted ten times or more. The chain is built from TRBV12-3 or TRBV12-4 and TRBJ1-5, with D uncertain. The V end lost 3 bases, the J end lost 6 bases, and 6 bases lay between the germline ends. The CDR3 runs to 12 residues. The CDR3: CASSFMAQPQHF. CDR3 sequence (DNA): TGTGCCAGCAGTTTCATGGCTCAGCCCCAGCATTTT.

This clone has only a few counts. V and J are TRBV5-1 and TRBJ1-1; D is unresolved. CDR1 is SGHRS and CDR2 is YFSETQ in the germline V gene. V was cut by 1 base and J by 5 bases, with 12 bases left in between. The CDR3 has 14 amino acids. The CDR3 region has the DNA TGCGCCAGCAGCTTGAAGGTGGCGCGGACTGAAGCTTTCTTT. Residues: CASSLKVARTEAFF.

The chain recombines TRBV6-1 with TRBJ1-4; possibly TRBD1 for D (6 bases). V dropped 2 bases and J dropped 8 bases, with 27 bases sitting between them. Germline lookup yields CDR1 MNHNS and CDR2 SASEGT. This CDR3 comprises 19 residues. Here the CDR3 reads CASSEYWRRGSGEGEKLFF. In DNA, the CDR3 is TGTGCCAGCAGTGAATACTGGCGTCGCGGATCAGGGGAGGGAGAAAAACTGTTTTTT.

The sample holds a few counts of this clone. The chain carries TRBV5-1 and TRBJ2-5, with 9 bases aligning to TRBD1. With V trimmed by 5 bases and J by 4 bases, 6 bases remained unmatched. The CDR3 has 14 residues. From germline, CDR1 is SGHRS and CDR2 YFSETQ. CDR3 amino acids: CASSRTGGGETQYF. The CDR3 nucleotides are TGCGCCAGCAGTCGTACAGGGGGCGGAGAGACCCAGTACTTC.

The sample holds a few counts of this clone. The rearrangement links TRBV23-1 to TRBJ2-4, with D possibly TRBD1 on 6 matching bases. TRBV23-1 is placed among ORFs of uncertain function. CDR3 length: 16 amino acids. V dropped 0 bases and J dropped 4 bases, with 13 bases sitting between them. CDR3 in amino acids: CASSQSKSQGKNIQYF. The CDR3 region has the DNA TGCGCCAGCAGTCAATCTAAGAGTCAGGGGAAAAACATTCAGTACTTC.

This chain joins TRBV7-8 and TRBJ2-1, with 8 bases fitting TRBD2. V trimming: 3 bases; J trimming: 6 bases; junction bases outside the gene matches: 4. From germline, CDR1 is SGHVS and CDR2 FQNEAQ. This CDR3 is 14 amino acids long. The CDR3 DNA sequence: TGTGCCAGCAGCTTTAGCGGGGCCAGCAATGAGCAGTTCTTC. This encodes CASSFSGASNEQFF.